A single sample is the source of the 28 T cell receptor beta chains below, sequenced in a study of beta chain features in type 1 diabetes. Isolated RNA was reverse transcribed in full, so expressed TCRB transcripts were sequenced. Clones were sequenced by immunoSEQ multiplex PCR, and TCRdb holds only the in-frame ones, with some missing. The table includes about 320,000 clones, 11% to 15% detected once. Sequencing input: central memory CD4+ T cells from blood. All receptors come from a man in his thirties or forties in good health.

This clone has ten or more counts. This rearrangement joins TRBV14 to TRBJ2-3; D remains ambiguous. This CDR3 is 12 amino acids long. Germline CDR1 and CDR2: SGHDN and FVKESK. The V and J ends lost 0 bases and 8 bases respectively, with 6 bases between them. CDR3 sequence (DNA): TGTGCCAGCAGCCAAGATGTGGGTACGCAGTATTTT. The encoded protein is CASSQDVGTQYF.

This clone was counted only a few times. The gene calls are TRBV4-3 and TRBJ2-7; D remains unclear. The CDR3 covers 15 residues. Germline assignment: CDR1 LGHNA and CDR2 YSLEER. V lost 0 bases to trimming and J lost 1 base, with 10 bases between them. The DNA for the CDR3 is TGCGCCAGCAGCCAAGATCTGGGCAGATCCTACGAGCAGTACTTC. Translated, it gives CASSQDLGRSYEQYF.

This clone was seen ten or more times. The DNA of the CDR3 is TGTGCCAGCAGGGGGGATACGGTCTCTGGGGCCAACGTCCTGACTTTC. Encoded protein: CASRGDTVSGANVLTF. The V gene is TRBV7-2, the J gene TRBJ2-6, with D perhaps being TRBD1 or TRBD2 (5 bases each). The germline V and J ends were trimmed by 6 bases and 0 bases, with 12 bases remaining between them. Germline V lookup: CDR1 SGHTA, CDR2 FQGNSA. This CDR3 is built from 16 residues.

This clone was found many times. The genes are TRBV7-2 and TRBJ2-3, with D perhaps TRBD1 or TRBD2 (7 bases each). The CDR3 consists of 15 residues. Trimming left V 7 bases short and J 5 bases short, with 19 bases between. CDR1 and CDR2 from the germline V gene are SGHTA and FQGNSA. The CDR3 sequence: CASTMGGGRIDTQYF. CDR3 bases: TGTGCCAGCACCATGGGAGGGGGCCGGATAGATACGCAGTATTTT.

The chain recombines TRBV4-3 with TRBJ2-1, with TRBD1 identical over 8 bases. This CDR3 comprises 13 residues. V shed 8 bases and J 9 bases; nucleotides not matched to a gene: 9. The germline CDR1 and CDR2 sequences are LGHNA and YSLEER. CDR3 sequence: CASDRGRVGEQFF. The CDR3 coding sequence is TGCGCCAGCGACAGGGGACGGGTCGGTGAGCAGTTCTTC.

CDR3: CASSLDPTGFYEQYF. DNA for the CDR3: TGTGCCAGCAGCTTAGATCCTACGGGATTTTACGAGCAGTACTTC. The V call is TRBV11-2, the J call TRBJ2-7; possibly TRBD2 for D (5 bases). CDR1 and CDR2 from the germline V gene are SGHAT and FQNNGV. V shed 0 bases and J shed 4 bases, with 13 bases lying between them. The CDR3 totals 15 residues. The whole variable domain, filled in from reference TRBV11-2 and TRBJ2-7, reads EAGVAQSPRYKIIEKRQSVAFWCNPISGHATLYWYQQILGQGPKLLIQFQNNGVVDDSQLPKDRFSAERLKGVDSTLKIQPAKLEDSAVYLCASSLDPTGFYEQYFGPGTRLTVT.

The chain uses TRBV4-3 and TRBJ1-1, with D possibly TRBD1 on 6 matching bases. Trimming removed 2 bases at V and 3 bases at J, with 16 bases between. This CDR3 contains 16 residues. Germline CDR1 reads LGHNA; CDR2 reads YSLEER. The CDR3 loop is CASSQSPTGYDTEAFF. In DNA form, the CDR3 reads TGCGCCAGCAGCCAAAGCCCCACAGGGTATGACACTGAAGCTTTCTTT.

The CDR3 sequence is CASSVSDYGYTF. The CDR3 DNA reads TGTGCCAGCAGCGTTAGTGACTATGGCTACACCTTC. This chain links TRBV7-9 with TRBJ1-2; unclear D gene. The V gene lost 5 bases and the J gene lost 3 bases, with 7 bases spanning the gap. This CDR3 has 12 amino acids. The germline gives CDR1 SEHNR, CDR2 FQNEAQ (reference sequence).

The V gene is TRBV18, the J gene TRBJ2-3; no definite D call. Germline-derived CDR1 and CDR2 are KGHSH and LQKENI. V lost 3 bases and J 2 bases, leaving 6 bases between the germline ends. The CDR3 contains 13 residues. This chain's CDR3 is CASSPGNTDTQYF. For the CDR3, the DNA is TGTGCCAGCTCACCGGGGAACACAGATACGCAGTATTTT.

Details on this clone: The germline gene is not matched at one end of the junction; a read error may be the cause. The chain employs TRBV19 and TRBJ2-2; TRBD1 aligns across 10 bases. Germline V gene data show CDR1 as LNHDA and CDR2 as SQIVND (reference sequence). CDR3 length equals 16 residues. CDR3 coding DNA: TGTGCCAGTAGCCTCCGGGACAGGGGTTACACCGGGGAGCCGTTTTTT. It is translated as CASSLRDRGYTGEPFF.

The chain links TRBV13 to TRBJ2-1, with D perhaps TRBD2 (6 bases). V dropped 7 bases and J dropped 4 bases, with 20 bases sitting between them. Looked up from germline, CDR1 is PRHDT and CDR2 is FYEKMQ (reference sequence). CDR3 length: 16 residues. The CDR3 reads CASTPLALAVYNEQFF. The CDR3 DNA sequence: TGTGCCAGCACCCCCCTGGCGTTAGCGGTATACAATGAGCAGTTCTTC.

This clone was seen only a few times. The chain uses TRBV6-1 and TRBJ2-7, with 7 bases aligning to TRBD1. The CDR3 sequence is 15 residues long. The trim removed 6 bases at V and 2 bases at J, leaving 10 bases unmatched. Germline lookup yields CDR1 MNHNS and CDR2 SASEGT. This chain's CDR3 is CASRESYRGTYEQYF. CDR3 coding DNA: TGTGCCAGCAGGGAATCCTACAGGGGTACCTACGAGCAGTACTTC.

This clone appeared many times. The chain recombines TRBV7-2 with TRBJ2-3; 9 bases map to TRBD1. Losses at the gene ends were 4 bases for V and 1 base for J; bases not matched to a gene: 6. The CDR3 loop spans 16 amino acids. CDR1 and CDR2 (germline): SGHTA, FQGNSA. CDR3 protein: CASSSTGGAGTDTQYF. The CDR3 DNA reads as TGTGCCAGCAGCTCAACAGGGGGCGCGGGCACAGATACGCAGTATTTT.

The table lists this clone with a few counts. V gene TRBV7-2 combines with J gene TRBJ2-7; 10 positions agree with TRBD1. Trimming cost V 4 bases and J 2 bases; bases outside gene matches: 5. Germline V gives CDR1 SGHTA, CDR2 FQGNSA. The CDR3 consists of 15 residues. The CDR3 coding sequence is TGTGCCAGCAGCTCCCGGGACAGGGGACCCTACGAGCAGTACTTC. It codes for CASSSRDRGPYEQYF.

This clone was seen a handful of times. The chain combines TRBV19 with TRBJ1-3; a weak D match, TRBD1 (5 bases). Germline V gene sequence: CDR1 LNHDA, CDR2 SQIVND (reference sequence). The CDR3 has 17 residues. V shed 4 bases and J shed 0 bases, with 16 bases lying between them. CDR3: CASSTRLRESSGNTIYF. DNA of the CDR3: TGTGCCAGTAGTACCAGACTCAGGGAAAGCTCTGGAAACACCATATATTTT.

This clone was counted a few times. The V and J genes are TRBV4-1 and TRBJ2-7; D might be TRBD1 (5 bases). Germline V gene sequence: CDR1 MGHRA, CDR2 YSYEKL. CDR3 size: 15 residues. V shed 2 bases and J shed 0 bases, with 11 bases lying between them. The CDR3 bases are TGCGCCAGCAGCCAATCCCGGACAAACTCCTACGAGCAGTACTTC. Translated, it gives CASSQSRTNSYEQYF.

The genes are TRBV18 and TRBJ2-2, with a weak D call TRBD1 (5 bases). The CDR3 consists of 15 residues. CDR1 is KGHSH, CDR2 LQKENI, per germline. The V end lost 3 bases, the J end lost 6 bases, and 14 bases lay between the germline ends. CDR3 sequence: CASSPAQGFPGELFF. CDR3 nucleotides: TGTGCCAGCTCACCCGCTCAGGGATTCCCCGGGGAGCTGTTTTTT.

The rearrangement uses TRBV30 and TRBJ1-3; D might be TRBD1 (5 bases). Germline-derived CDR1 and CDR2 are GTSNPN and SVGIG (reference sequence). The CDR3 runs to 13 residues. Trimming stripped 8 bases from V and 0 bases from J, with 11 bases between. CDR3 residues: CAHGGVSGNTIYF. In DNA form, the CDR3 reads TGTGCCCACGGGGGAGTCTCTGGAAACACCATATATTTT.

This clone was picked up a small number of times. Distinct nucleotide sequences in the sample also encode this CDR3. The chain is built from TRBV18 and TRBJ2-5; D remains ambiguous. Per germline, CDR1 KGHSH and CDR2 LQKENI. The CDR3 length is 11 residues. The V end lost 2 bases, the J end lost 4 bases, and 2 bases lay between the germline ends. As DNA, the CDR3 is TGTGCCAGCTCACCAGGAGAGACCCAGTACTTC. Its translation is CASSPGETQYF.

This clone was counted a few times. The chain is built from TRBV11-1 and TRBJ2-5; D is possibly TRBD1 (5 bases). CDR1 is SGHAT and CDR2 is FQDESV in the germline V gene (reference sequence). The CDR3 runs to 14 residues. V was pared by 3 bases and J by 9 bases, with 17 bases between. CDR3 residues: CASSLDNIKISQYF. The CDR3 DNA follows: TGTGCCAGCAGCTTGGACAACATCAAAATATCCCAGTACTTC.

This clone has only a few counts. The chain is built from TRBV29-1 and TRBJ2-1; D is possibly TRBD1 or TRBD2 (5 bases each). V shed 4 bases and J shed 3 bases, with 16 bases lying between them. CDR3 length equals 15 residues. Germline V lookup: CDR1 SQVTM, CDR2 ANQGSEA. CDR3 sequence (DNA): TGCAGCGTTGTTTTTTTTCGAGGGGTCTACAATGAGCAGTTCTTC. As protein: CSVVFFRGVYNEQFF.

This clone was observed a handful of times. CDR3 DNA: TGTGCCAGCAGTGACCACTATGGCTACACCTTC. Its translation is CASSDHYGYTF. The V gene is TRBV6-1, the J gene TRBJ1-2; no firm D call. The CDR3 loop spans 11 amino acids. Germline CDR1 is MNHNS and CDR2 is SASEGT. V lost 3 bases to trimming and J lost 3 bases, with 2 bases between them.

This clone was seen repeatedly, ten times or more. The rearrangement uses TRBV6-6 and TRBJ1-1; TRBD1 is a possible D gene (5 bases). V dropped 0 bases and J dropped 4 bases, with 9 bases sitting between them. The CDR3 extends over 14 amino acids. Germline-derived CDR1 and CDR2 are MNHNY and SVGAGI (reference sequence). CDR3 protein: CASSYSGDGTEAFF. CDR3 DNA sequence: TGTGCCAGCAGTTACTCGGGGGATGGCACTGAAGCTTTCTTT.

CDR3 sequence: CATRSYPGTGSTF. The CDR3 coding sequence is TGTGCCACCAGGTCGTATCCCGGGACAGGGTCTACCTTC. The rearrangement joins TRBV15 to TRBJ1-2; 9 bases fit TRBD1. V shed 6 bases and J 14 bases; nucleotides not matched to a gene: 13. The CDR3 sequence is 13 residues long. Looked up from germline, CDR1 is LNHNV and CDR2 is YYDKDF (reference sequence).

The CDR3 coding sequence is TGTGCCAGCAGTTTAAGAGGGGGGGTCGCGGTCGAGCAGTACTTC. This encodes CASSLRGGVAVEQYF. The rearrangement uses TRBV27 and TRBJ2-7, with D perhaps matching TRBD2 (7 bases). Germline V gives CDR1 MNHEY, CDR2 SMNVEV (reference sequence). The CDR3 has 15 amino acids. The V end was cut by 2 bases, the J end by 6 bases, with 17 bases between.

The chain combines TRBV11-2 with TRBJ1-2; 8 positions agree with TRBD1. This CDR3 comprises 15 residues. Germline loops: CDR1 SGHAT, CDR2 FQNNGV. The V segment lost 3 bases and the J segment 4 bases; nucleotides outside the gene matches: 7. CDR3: CASSLGDRGGYGYTF. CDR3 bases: TGTGCCAGCAGCTTGGGAGACAGGGGAGGCTATGGCTACACCTTC.

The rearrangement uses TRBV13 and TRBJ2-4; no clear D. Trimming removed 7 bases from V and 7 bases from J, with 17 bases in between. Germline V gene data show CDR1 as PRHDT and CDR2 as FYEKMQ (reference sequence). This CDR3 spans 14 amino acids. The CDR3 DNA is TGTGCCAGCAATCTGGACGGTATGGTGAACATTCAGTACTTC. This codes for CASNLDGMVNIQYF.

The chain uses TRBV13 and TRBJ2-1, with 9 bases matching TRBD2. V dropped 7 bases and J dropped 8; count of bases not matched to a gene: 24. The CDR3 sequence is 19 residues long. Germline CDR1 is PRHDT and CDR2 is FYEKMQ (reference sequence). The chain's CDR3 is CASTPGGGARSGVYYEQFF. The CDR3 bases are TGTGCCAGCACCCCTGGCGGGGGGGCCCGCAGTGGGGTTTACTATGAGCAGTTCTTC. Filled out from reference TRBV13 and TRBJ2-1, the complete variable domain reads AAGVIQSPRHLIKEKRETATLKCYPIPRHDTVYWYQQGPGQDPQFLISFYEKMQSDKGSIPDRFSAQQFSDYHSELNMSSLELGDSALYFCASTPGGGARSGVYYEQFFGPGTRLTVL.